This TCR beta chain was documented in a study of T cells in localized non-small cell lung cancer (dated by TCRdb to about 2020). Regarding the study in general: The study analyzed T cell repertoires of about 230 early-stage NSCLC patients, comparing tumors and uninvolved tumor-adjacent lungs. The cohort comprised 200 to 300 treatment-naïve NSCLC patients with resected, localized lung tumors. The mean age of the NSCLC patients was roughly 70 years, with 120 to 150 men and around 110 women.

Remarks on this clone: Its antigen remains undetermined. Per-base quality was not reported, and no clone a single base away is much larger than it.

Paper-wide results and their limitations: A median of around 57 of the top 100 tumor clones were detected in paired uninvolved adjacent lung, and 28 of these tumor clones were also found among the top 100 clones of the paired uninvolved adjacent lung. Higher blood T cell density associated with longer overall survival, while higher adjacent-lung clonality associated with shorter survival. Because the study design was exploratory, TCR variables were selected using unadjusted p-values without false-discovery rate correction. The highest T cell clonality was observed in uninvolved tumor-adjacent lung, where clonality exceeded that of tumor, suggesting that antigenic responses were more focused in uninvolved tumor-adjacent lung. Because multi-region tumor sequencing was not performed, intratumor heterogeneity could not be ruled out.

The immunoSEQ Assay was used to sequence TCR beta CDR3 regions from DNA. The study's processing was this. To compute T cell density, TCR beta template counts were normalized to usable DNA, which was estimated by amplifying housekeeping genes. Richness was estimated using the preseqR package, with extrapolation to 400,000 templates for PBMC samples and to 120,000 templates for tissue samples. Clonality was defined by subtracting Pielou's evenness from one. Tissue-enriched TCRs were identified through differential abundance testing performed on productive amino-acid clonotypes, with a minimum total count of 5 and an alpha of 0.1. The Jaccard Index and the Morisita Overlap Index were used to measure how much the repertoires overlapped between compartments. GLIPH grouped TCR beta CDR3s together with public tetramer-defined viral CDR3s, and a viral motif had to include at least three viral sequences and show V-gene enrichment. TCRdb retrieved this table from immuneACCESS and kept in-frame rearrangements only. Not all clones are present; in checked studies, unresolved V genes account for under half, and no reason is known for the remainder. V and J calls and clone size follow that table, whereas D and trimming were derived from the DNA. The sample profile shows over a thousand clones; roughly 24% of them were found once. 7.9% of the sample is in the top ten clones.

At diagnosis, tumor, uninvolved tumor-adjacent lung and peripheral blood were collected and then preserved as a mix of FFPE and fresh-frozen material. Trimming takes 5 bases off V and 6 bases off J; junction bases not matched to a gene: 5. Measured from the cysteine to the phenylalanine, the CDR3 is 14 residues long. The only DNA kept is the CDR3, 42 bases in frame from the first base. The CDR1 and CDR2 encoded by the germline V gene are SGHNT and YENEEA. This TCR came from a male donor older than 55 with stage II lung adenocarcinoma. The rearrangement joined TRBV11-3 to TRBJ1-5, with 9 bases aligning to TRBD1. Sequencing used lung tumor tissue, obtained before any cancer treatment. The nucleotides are TGTGCCAGCAGCCCGGGACAGGGACCTCAGCCCCAGCATTTT. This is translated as CASSPGQGPQPQHF.